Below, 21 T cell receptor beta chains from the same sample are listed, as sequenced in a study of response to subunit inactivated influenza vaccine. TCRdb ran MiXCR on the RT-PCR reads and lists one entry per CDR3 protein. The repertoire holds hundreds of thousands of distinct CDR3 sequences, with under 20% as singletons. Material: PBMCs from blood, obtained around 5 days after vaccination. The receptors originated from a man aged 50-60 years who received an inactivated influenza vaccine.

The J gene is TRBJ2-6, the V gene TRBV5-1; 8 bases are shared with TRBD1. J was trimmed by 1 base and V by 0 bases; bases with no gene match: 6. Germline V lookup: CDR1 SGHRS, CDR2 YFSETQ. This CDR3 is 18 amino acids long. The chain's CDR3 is CASSLVDRGRSGANVLTF. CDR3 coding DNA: TGCGCCAGCAGCTTGGTCGACAGGGGTAGGTCTGGGGCCAACGTCCTGACTTTC.

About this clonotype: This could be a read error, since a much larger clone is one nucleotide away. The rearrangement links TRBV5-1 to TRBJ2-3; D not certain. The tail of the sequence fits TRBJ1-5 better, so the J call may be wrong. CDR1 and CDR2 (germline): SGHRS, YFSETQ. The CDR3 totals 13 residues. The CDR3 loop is CASSLAGEDTQHF. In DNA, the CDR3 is TGCGCCAGCAGCTTGGCGGGCGAAGATACGCAGCATTTT.

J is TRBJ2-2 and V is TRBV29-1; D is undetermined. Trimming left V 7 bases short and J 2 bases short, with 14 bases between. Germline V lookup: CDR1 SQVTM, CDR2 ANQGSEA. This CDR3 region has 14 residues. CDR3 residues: CSAKPTTNTGELFF. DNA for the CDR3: TGCAGCGCCAAGCCAACCACAAACACCGGGGAGCTGTTTTTT.

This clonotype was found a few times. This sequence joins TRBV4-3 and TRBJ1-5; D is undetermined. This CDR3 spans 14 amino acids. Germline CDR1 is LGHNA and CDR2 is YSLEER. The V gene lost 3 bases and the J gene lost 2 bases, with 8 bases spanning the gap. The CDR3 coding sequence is TGCGCCAGCAGCCACGGACCGGGCAATCAGCCCCAGCATTTT. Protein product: CASSHGPGNQPQHF.

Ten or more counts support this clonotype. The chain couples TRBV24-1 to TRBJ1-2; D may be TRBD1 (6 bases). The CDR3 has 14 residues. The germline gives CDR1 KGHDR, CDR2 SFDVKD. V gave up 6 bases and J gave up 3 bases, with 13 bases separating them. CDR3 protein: CATSITGLDYGYTF. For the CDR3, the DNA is TGTGCCACCAGTATTACAGGGTTGGACTATGGCTACACCTTC.

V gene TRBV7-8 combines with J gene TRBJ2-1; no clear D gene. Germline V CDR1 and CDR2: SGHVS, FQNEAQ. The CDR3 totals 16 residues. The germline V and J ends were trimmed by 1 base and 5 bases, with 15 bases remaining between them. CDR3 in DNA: TGTGCCAGCAGCTTAGTCGGTCAGTCCTACAACAATGAGCAGTTCTTC. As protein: CASSLVGQSYNNEQFF.

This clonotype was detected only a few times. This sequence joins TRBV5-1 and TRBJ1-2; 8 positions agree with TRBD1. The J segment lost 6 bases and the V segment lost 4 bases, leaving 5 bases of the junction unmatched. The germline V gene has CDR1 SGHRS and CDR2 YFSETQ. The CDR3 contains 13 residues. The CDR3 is CASSLGQENGYTF. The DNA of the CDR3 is TGCGCCAGCAGCCTGGGACAGGAAAATGGCTACACCTTC.

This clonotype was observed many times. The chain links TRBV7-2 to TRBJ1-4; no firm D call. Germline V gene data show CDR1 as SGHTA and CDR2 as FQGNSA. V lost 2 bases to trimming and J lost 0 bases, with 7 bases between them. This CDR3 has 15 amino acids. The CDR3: CASSLSASTNEKLFF. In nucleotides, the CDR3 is TGTGCCAGCAGCTTAAGCGCCTCAACTAATGAAAAACTGTTTTTT.

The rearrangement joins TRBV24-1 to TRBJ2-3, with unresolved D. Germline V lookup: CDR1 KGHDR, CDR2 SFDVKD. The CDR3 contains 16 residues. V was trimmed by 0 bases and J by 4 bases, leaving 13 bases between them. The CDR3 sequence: CATSDLRLGLPDTQYF. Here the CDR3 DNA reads TGTGCCACCAGTGATTTGCGGTTAGGGTTGCCAGATACGCAGTATTTT.

CDR3 coding DNA: TGCAGTGCTAGAGCACAGGGGAGGGAAAAACTGTTTTTT. Protein product: CSARAQGREKLFF. V and J are TRBV20-1 and TRBJ1-4; 7 bases are a match to TRBD1. The CDR3 sequence is 13 residues long. Germline V gene data show CDR1 as DFQATT and CDR2 as SNEGSKA (reference sequence). Unmatched junction bases numbered 4, after V lost 1 base and J lost 8 bases.

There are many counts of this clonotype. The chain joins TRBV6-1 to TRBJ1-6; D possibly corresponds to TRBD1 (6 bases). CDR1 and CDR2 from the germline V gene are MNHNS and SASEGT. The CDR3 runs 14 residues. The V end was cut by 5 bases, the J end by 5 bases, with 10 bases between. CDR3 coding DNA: TGTGCCAGCAGTCATGGACAGAATAATTCACCCCTCCACTTT. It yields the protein CASSHGQNNSPLHF.

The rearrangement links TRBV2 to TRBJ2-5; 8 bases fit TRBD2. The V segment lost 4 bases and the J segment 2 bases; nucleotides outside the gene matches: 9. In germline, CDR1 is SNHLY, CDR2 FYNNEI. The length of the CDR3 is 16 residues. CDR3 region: CASSVGVVAGQETQYF. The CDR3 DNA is TGTGCCAGCAGTGTCGGGGTGGTAGCGGGACAAGAGACCCAGTACTTC.

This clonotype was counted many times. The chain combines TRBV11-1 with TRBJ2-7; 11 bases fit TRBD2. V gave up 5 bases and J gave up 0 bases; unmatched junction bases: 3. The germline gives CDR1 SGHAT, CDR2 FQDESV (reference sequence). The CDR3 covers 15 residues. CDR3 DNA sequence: TGTGCCAGCAGCCGGACTAGCGGGCTCTCCTACGAGCAGTACTTC. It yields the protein CASSRTSGLSYEQYF.

The CDR3 nucleotides read TGTGCCAGCAGCTCCGATGGGGTCTACGAGCAGTACTTC. Translated, it gives CASSSDGVYEQYF. This chain uses TRBV7-2 with TRBJ2-7; D not certain. The CDR3 consists of 13 residues. V shed 4 bases and J shed 3 bases, with 10 bases lying between them. CDR1 and CDR2 from the germline V gene are SGHTA and FQGNSA.

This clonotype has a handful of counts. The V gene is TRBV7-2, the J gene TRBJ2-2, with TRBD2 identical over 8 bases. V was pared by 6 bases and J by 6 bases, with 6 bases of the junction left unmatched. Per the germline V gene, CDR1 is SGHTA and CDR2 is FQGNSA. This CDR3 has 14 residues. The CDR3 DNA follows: TGTGCCAGCAGTGTTAGCGGGAAAGCCGGGGAGCTGTTTTTT. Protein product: CASSVSGKAGELFF.

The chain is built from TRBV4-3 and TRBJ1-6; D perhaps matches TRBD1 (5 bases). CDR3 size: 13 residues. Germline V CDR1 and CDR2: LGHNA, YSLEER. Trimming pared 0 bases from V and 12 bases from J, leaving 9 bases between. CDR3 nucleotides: TGCGCCAGCAGCCAAGATTGGGGCTTACCCCTCCACTTT. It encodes CASSQDWGLPLHF.

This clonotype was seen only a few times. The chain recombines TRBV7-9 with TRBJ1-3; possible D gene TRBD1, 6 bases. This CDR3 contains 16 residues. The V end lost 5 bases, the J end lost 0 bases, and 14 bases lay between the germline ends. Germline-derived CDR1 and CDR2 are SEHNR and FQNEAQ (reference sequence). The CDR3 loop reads CASSPRTDFSGNTIYF. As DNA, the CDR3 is TGTGCCAGCAGCCCTCGGACAGACTTCTCTGGAAACACCATATATTTT.

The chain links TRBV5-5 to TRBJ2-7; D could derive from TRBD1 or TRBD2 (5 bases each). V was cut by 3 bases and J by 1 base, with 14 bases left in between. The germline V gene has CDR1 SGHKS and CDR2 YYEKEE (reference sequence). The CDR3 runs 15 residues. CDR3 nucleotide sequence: TGTGCCAGCAGCTATTCCGGGACGTCGTCCTACGAGCAGTACTTC. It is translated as CASSYSGTSSYEQYF.

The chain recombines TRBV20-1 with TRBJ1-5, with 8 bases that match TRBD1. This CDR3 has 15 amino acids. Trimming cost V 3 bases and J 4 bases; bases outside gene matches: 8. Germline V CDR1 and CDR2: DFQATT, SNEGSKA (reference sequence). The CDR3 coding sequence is TGCAGTGCTAGGGAAACCGGGACAGGTAATCAGCCCCAGCATTTT. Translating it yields CSARETGTGNQPQHF.

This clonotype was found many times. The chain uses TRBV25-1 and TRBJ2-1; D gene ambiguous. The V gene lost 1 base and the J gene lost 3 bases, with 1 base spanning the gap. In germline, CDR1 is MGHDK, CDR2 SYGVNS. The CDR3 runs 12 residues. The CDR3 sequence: CASSEFYNEQFF. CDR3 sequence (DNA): TGTGCCAGCAGTGAATTCTACAATGAGCAGTTCTTC.

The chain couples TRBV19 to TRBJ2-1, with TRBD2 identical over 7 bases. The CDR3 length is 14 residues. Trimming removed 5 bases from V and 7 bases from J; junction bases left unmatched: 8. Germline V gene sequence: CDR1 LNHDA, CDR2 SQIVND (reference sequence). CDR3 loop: CASSPGLEKNEQFF. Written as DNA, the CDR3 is TGTGCCAGTAGTCCAGGACTAGAAAAGAATGAGCAGTTCTTC. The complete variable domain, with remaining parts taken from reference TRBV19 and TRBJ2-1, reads DGGITQSPKYLFRKEGQNVTLSCEQNLNHDAMYWYRQDPGQGLRLIYYSQIVNDFQKGDIAEGYSVSREKKESFPLTVTSAQKNPTAFYLCASSPGLEKNEQFFGPGTRLTVL.